Below, one T cell receptor beta chain is given with its context. This sample is part of a study of shared T cell receptors in the human thymus. The data were produced by immunoSEQ multiplex PCR, yet TCRdb's version contains in-frame clones alone and is incomplete. The data contain approximately 660,000 clones, 88% of them singletons. These same data were also listed under a study on human thymus T cells. That study adds: Infants served as donors; they were healthy and Finnish and were having corrective surgery for congenital heart defects. Thymic samples were excised during corrective heart operations. Thymic and blood repertoires seemed to favor certain V and J genes. Related research examined unrelated individuals and reported that their thymic repertoires overlapped highly.

This TCR was recovered from a boy younger than two with a congenital heart defect. The specimen was thymocytes.

This CDR3 is CASSLYRVGNQPQHF. For the CDR3, the DNA is TGTGCCAGCAGTTTATACAGGGTTGGCAATCAGCCCCAGCATTTT. The rearrangement joins TRBV28 to TRBJ1-5, with D tentatively TRBD1 (6 bases). The CDR3 runs to 15 residues. Trimming removed 1 base at V and 2 bases at J, with 9 bases between. The germline gives CDR1 MDHEN, CDR2 SYDVKM.